The sample holds many counts of the clone carrying this TCR beta chain. Its antigen is not known. The study based diagnoses on clinical symptoms, serum thyroxine and TRAb, thyroid ultrasound and orbital computed tomography. PBMCs were collected from an approximately 10 ml volume of fresh peripheral blood. This sample is part of a study of T cells in Graves' hyperthyroidism and ophthalmopathy. Study findings and constraints: A model using 13 V-J features told ophthalmopathy apart from stable hyperthyroidism.

There were TCR beta CDR3 regions amplified from RNA transcripts. During a first-round RT-PCR of the TCR CDR3, the HTBI primer set was used. TCRdb reanalysed the multiplex PCR reads using MiXCR and keeps one entry per CDR3 protein. The repertoire holds around 350,000 distinct CDR3 sequences, with roughly an eighth as singletons. This CDR3 is built from 15 residues. In germline, CDR1 is SGHVS, CDR2 FNYEAQ. With 5 bases clipped from V and 10 bases from J, the junction kept 14 bases outside the gene matches. The sequence derives from a woman aged 18-30 years with Graves' hyperthyroidism. The genes are TRBV7-6 and TRBJ2-1, with TRBD2 identical over 7 bases. The sample comprised blood. This CDR3 reads CASSPVGGSPGEQFF. The CDR3 coding sequence is TGTGCCAGCAGCCCTGTTGGCGGGAGTCCTGGGGAGCAGTTCTTC.